The present T cell receptor beta chain was sequenced within a study of T cell clonality in common variable immunodeficiency. Overall study results and limits: Reportedly, TCR beta sequences from common variable immunodeficiency showed fewer deletions and N-nucleotide insertions. The cause of increased CVID clonality remains unclear without subpopulation sequencing.

This clone occurred many times. The antigen is not known. The read terminates 3 residues before the CDR3 end, so the remaining end is supplied by the germline J gene. Control and CVID samples contributed equal amounts of genomic DNA. Produced via immunoSEQ multiplex PCR; TCRdb's table is partial and in-frame only. Recorded here are tens of thousands of clones, none singletons. Both groups were predominantly of Caucasian heritage. Germline values: CDR1 KGHSH, CDR2 LQKENI. The length of the CDR3 is 15 residues. With V trimmed by 5 bases and J by 0 bases, 6 bases remained unmatched. The V call is TRBV18, the J call TRBJ2-7, with 8 bases lining up with TRBD2. This sequence originates from a person aged 18 to 75 in good health. The specimen was peripheral blood mononuclear cells. The CDR3 here is CASSTSGSNSYEQYF. Partial CDR3 DNA: TGTGCCAGCTCAACAAGCGGGAGTAACTCCTACGAG.